This T cell receptor (beta chain) was captured by sequencing in a study of human T cells and chemical hapten exposure. Study information: Minor volume differences among pooled libraries chiefly drove per-sample TCR yield variation.

Stated time point: healthy volunteer bleed at 2 weeks. From whole blood left unfractionated, total RNA was extracted. A single record per CDR3 protein comes from TCRdb applying MiXCR to the RACE reads. Of tens of thousands of distinct CDR3 sequences listed, around 4% were seen once; the top ten hold 1.5% to 2%. This clonotype has a count of ten or more. V shed 5 bases, J shed 4 bases, and the junction held 5 bases outside the gene matches. CDR1 and CDR2 from the germline V gene are MNHNS and SASEGT. This CDR3 comprises 15 residues. This rearrangement joins TRBV6-1 to TRBJ2-3; 11 positions agree with TRBD1. Specimen: whole blood. This receptor was identified in a female donor in good health. Some clones in this sample may be carry-over from other donors' samples. The CDR3 protein is CASSHGTGGADTQYF. The CDR3 coding sequence is TGTGCCAGCAGTCATGGGACAGGGGGGGCAGATACGCAGTATTTT.